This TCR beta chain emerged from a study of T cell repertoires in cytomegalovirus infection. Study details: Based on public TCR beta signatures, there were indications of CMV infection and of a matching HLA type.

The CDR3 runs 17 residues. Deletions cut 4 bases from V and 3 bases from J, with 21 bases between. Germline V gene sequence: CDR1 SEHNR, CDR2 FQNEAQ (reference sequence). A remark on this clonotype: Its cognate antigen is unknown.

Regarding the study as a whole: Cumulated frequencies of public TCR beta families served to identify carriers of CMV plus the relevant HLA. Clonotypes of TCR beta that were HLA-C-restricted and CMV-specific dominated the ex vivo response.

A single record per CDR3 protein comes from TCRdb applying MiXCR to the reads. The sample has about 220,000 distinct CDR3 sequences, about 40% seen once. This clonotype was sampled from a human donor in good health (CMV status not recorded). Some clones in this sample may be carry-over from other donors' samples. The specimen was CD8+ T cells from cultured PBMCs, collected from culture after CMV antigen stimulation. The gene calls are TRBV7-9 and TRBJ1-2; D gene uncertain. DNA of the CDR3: TGTGCCAGCAGCTCCGGACGGAGAACCATGTTGGACTATGGCTACACCTTC. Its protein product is CASSSGRRTMLDYGYTF.